This note documents a single T cell receptor (beta chain) sequence. Its specific antigen is unknown. No quality values exist for individual bases; no much larger clone is one base distant. The CDR3, from cysteine to phenylalanine, totals 14 residues. CDR3 DNA only is kept here, 42 bases in frame from base 1. V was cut back by 3 bases and J by 2 bases, leaving a gap of 11 bases between them. CDR1 DFQATT and CDR2 SNEGSKA are derived from the germline V gene (reference sequence). All donors were healthy Caucasians. The data are from a study of identical twins (dated by TCRdb to about 2016). Regarding the research as a whole: To test whether fetal clonotypes persist, the study used deep sequencing on TCR alpha and beta repertoires from monozygotic twins, unrelated adults of various ages, and cord blood. Replicate twin experiments were performed at different times using different library preparation protocols to rule out contamination. The study at large found these results: Fewer insertions were carried by abundant cord blood beta clonotypes, a similar but weaker trend appeared in young adult naive repertoires, and no such trend appeared in memory repertoires. Compared with coincidental sharing between unrelated individuals, an excess of low generation-probability sequences was observed among out-of-frame TCR alpha sequences shared between twins. Because the same donors could not be followed over many years, the conclusions relied on cross-sectional statistical analysis. In monozygotic twins, out-of-frame TCR alpha sharing was systematically underestimated by recombination models, although the models agreed with sharing between unrelated individuals. Excess twin sharing in beta out-of-frame sequences was weaker because fewer shared sequences lowered the signal-to-noise ratio. Invariant T cells such as MAIT and iNKT could partly confound zero-insertion analyses, though diverse VJ usage argued against this for most clonotypes.

Library preparation was by 5' RACE. The data were produced on an Illumina HiSeq 2000. A universal primer binding site was added through template switching, and the final cDNA carried a unique molecular identifier so that TCR cDNA molecules could be counted accurately. Specific primers in the conserved constant-segment region were used to synthesize first-strand cDNA for TCR alpha and beta chains. Each cDNA library was double barcoded, with a SMART-Mk sample barcode plus Illumina barcodes, to control for contamination. TruSeq adapter sequences, together with Illumina sample barcodes, were added in two successive PCR steps. The Illumina HiSeq platform was used with custom primers to sequence TCR alpha and beta cDNA libraries. Under the source paper's analysis protocol: Unique molecular identifiers were extracted from raw reads with MiGEC, and CDR3 positions were determined with MiXCR. Recombination models were inferred per individual with the repgenHMM and IGoR tools using an EM algorithm. The tcR package in R was used for shared clonotype analysis, with sharing normalized by the product of cloneset sizes. Out-of-frame nonproductive sequences were analyzed to study raw recombination free of thymic and clonal selection effects. Using fastp trimming at Q25 and MiXCR clonotype assembly, TCRdb reanalyzed the public sequencing data and kept in-frame beta chains. All rows with the same CDR3 protein become a single entry with the most common DNA and genes. The V and J calls reflect TCRdb's pipeline rather than the authors' work. This sample lists some 1,700,000 distinct CDR3 sequences; under 35% were detected once. Clones ranked in the top ten supply around 0.25% of the sample.

The sequence was collected from a newborn girl in good health. The chain uses TRBV20-1 and TRBJ1-5, and the D gene may be TRBD1, 5 bases matching. The sample comprised cord blood. The DNA sequence follows: TGCAGTGCTAGGTGGGGGATGGGCAATCAGCCCCAGCATTTT. This sequence encodes CSARWGMGNQPQHF.